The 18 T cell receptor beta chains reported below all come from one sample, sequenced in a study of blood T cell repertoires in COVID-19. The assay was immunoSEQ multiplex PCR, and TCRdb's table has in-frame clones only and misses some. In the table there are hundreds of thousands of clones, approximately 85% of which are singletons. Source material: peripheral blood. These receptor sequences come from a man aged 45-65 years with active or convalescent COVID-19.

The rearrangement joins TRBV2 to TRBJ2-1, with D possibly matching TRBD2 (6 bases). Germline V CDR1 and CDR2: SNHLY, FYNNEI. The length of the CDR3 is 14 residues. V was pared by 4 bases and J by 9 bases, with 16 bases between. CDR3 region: CASSAGTLSAEQFF. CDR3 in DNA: TGTGCCAGCAGTGCGGGGACTCTGTCAGCTGAGCAGTTCTTC.

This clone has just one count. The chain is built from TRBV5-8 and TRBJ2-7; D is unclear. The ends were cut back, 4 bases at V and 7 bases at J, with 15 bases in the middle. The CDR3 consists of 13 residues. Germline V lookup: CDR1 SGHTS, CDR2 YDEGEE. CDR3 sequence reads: CASSLLERAEQYF. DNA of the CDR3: TGTGCCAGCAGCCTCCTCGAGAGAGCTGAGCAGTACTTC.

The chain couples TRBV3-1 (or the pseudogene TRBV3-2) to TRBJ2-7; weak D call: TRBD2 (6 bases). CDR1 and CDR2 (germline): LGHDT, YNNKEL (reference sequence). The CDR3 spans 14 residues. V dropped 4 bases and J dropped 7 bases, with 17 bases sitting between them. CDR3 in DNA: TGTGCCAGCAGCCGGAGGGGCGGTGAGGGGGAGCAGTACTTC. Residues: CASSRRGGEGEQYF.

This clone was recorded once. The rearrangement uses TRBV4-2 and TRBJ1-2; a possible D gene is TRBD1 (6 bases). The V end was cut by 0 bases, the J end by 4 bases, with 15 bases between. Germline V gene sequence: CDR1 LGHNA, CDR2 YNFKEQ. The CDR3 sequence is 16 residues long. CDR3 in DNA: TGTGCCAGCAGCCAAGATGAGGGGGGGGCTCGCTATGGCTACACCTTC. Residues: CASSQDEGGARYGYTF.

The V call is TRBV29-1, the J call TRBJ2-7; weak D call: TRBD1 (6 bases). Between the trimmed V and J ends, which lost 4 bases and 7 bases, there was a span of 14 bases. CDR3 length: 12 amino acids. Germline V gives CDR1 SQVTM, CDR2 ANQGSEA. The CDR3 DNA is TGCAGCGTTGGACAGTCTCAGGGGGAGCAGTACTTC. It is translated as CSVGQSQGEQYF.

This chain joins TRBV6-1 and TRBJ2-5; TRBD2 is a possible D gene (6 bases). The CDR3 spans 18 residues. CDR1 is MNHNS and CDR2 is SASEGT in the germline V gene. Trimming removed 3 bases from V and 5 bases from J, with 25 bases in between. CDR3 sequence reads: CASSEPSWVADPQETQYF. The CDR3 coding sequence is TGTGCCAGCAGTGAGCCCTCATGGGTAGCGGACCCCCAGGAGACCCAGTACTTC.

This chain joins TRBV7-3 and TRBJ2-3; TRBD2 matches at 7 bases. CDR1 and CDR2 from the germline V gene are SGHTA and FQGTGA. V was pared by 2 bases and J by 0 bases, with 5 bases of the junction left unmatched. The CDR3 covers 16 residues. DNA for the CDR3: TGTGCCAGCAGCTTAGGGAGCGGGACTAGCACAGATACGCAGTATTTT. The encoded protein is CASSLGSGTSTDTQYF. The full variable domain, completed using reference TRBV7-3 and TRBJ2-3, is GAGVSQTPSNKVTEKGKYVELRCDPISGHTALYWYRQSLGQGPEFLIYFQGTGAADDSGLPNDRFFAVRPEGSVSTLKIQRTERGDSAVYLCASSLGSGTSTDTQYFGPGTRLTVL.

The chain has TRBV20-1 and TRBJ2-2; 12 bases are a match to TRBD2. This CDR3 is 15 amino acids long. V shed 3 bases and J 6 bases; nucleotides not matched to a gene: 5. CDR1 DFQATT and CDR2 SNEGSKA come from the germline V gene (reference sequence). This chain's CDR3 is CSASSLAGGPGELFF. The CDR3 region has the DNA TGCAGTGCTAGTTCCCTAGCGGGAGGGCCCGGGGAGCTGTTTTTT.

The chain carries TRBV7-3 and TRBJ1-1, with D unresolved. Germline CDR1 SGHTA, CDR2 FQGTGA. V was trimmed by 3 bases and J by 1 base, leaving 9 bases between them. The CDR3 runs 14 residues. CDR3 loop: CASSLAAANTEAFF. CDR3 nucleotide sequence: TGTGCCAGCAGCTTGGCCGCCGCGAACACTGAAGCTTTCTTT.

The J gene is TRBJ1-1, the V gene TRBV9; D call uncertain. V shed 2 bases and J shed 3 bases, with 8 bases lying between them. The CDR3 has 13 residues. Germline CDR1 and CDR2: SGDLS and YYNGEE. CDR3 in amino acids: CASSVYSYTEAFF. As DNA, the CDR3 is TGTGCCAGCAGCGTTTACAGCTACACTGAAGCTTTCTTT.

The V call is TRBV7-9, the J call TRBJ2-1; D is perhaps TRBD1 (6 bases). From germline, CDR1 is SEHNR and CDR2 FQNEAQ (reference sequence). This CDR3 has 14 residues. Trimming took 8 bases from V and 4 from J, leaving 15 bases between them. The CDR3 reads CASAYRQAYNEQFF. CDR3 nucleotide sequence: TGTGCCAGCGCGTACCGACAGGCTTACAATGAGCAGTTCTTC.

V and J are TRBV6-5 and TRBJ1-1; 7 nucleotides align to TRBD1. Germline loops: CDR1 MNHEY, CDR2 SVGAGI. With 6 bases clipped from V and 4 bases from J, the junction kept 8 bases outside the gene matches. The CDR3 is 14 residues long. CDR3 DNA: TGTGCCAGCAGCCCAGGGGGGCCCGGCACTGAAGCTTTCTTT. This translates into CASSPGGPGTEAFF.

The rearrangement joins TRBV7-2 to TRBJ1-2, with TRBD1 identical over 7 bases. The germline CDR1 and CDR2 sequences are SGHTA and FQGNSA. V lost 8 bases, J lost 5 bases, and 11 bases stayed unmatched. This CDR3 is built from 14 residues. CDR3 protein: CASGSGQGDYGYTF. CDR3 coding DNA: TGTGCCAGCGGCTCTGGGCAGGGGGATTATGGCTACACCTTC.

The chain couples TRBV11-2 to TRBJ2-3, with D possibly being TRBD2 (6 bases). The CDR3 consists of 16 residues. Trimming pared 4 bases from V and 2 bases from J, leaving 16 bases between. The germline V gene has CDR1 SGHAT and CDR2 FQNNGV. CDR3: CASSSLRGRNTDTQYF. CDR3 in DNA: TGTGCCAGCAGCTCACTCCGGGGGAGAAACACAGATACGCAGTATTTT.

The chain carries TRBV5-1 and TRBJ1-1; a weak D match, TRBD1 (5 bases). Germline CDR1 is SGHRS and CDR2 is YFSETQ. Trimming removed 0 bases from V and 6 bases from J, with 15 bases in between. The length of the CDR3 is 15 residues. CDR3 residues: CASSLDPGRTPEAFF. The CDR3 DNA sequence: TGCGCCAGCAGCTTGGATCCAGGGAGGACGCCTGAAGCTTTCTTT.

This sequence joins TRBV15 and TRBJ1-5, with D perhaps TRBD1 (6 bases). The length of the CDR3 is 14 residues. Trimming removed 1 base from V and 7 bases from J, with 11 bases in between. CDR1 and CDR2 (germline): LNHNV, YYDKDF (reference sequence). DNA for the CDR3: TGTGCCACCAGCAGAGCGGGGGGGCCCCAGCCCCAGCATTTT. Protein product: CATSRAGGPQPQHF.

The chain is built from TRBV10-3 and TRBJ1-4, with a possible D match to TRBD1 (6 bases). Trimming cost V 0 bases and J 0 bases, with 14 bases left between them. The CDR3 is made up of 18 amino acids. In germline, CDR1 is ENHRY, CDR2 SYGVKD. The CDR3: CAISESWTVQTTNEKLFF. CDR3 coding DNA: TGTGCCATCAGTGAGTCCTGGACAGTACAAACAACTAATGAAAAACTGTTTTTT.

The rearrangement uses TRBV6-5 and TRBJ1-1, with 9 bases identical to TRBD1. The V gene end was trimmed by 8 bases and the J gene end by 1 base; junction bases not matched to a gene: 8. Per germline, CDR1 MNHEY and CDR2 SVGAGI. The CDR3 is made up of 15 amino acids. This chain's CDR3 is CASSIRGQGNTEAFF. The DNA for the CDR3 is TGTGCCAGCTCAATTAGGGGACAGGGGAACACTGAAGCTTTCTTT.